This is a list of T cell receptor beta chains from one sample in a study of cytomegalovirus exposure and HLA in healthy donors. Libraries were prepared by immunoSEQ multiplex PCR; TCRdb keeps only in-frame clonotypes and omits some of them. Here the sample spans about 200,000 clones, 86% being singletons. Sequenced input: PBMCs. The receptor source for this set is a woman aged 18-29 years in good health and CMV-seronegative. CDR3s include the opening cysteine and the closing phenylalanine or tryptophan. D genes are given only for firm matches. The size entry is marked missing in some rows and otherwise reads once, few, many or a size class.

TRBV5-1,.,.,TRBJ1-1,CASSVDRNTEAFF,TGCGCCAGCAGCGTTGACAGGAACACTGAAGCTTTCTTT
TRBV9,TRBD2,.,TRBJ2-7,CASSERTSGPYEQYF,TGTGCCAGCAGCGAGCGGACTAGCGGGCCCTACGAGCAGTACTTC
TRBV6-4,.,.,TRBJ2-2,CASSASDTGELFF,TGTGCCAGCAGTGCTAGCGACACCGGGGAGCTGTTTTTT
TRBV7-2,.,.,TRBJ1-1,CASSLGEGTEAFF,TGTGCCAGCAGCTTAGGGGAGGGGACTGAAGCTTTCTTT
TRBV10-2,TRBD1,.,TRBJ2-3,CASSAIDRGYTDTQYF,TGCGCCAGCAGTGCAATAGACAGGGGGTACACAGATACGCAGTATTTT
TRBV19,.,.,TRBJ1-2,CASSINREGLLGYTF,TGTGCCAGTAGTATCAACAGGGAGGGGTTATTGGGCTACACCTTC
TRBV6-5,.,.,TRBJ2-2,CASSYSMGVHTGELFF,TGTGCCAGCAGTTACTCGATGGGAGTACACACCGGGGAGCTGTTTTTT
TRBV5-8,.,.,TRBJ2-5,CASSFGQGPETQYF,TGTGCCAGCAGCTTTGGGCAGGGTCCGGAGACCCAGTACTTC
TRBV28,TRBD1,.,TRBJ1-1,CASMRTGPAFF,TGTGCCAGCATGCGGACAGGTCCAGCTTTCTTT
TRBV14,.,.,TRBJ1-2,CASSPGVSYGYTF,TGTGCCAGCAGCCCCGGGGTTTCCTATGGCTACACCTTC
TRBV5-1,.,.,TRBJ1-3,CASSLADSSGNTIYF,TGCGCCAGCAGCTTGGCCGACAGCTCTGGAAACACCATATATTTT
TRBV30,TRBD1,.,TRBJ2-1,CAWSGATGWDGNEQFF,TGTGCCTGGAGTGGGGCGACAGGGTGGGATGGTAATGAGCAGTTCTTC
TRBV18,TRBD1,.,TRBJ1-1,CASSGDSLTNTEAFF,TGTGCCAGCTCAGGGGACAGTCTGACGAACACTGAAGCTTTCTTT
TRBV19,TRBD2,.,TRBJ2-3,CASSLLAGETDTQYF,TGTGCCAGTAGTTTACTAGCGGGAGAGACAGATACGCAGTATTTT
TRBV6-1,TRBD1,.,TRBJ2-5,CASTGDRGHETQYF,TGTGCCAGCACCGGGGACAGGGGGCATGAGACCCAGTACTTC
TRBV6-4,.,.,TRBJ2-1,CASSDPSYMGAGFF,TGTGCCAGCAGTGACCCGTCGTATATGGGGGCTGGGTTCTTC
TRBV6-6,.,.,TRBJ2-7,CASSYSTESSYEQYF,TGTGCCAGCAGTTACTCGACGGAGAGCTCCTACGAGCAGTACTTC
TRBV10-2,.,.,TRBJ1-2,CASSPYIGLKGRWYGYTF,TGCGCCAGCAGCCCTTATATCGGACTAAAGGGTAGATGGTATGGCTACACCTTC
TRBV10-3,.,.,TRBJ1-5,CAISPDSYSNQPQHF,TGTGCCATCAGCCCGGACAGTTATAGCAATCAGCCCCAGCATTTT
TRBV27,.,.,TRBJ1-5,CASSFSGSNQPQHF,TGTGCCAGCAGTTTTTCGGGTAGCAATCAGCCCCAGCATTTT
TRBV7-9,TRBD1,.,TRBJ1-2,CASRQKRAGGTGSGYTF,TGTGCCAGCAGGCAAAAAAGGGCCGGCGGGACAGGGAGTGGCTACACCTTC
TRBV11-2,.,.,TRBJ2-3,CASSRTGFTDTQYF,TGTGCCAGCAGCCGTACAGGGTTCACAGATACGCAGTATTTT
TRBV5-4,.,.,TRBJ1-1,CASSLEGRVNTEAFF,TGTGCCAGCAGCTTGGAGGGCAGGGTGAACACTGAAGCTTTCTTT
TRBV18,.,.,TRBJ1-1,CASSPQQGNTEAFF,TGTGCCAGCTCACCGCAGCAGGGGAACACTGAAGCTTTCTTT
TRBV5-1,TRBD2,.,TRBJ2-7,CASSPRTSGGADEQYF,TGCGCCAGCAGCCCTAGGACTAGCGGGGGGGCGGATGAGCAGTACTTC
TRBV19,.,.,TRBJ2-1,CASSIHSGGSYNEQFF,TGTGCCAGTAGTATTCACAGCGGAGGCTCCTACAATGAGCAGTTCTTC
TRBV29-1,.,.,TRBJ1-1,CSVKDSGWTEAFF,TGCAGCGTTAAGGACAGTGGGTGGACTGAAGCTTTCTTT
TRBV27,TRBD2,.,TRBJ2-3,CASTILRGSGTDTQYF,TGTGCCAGCACCATCCTACGCGGGAGTGGCACAGATACGCAGTATTTT
TRBV7-9,TRBD2,few,TRBJ2-7,CATLSGLAGSYEQYF,TGTGCCACCTTATCGGGACTAGCTGGTTCCTACGAGCAGTACTTC
TRBV28,TRBD1,.,TRBJ2-7,CASRQDSGTGAYEQYF,TGTGCCAGCAGACAAGATTCCGGGACAGGAGCCTACGAGCAGTACTTC
TRBV4-2,TRBD2,.,TRBJ2-3,CASSQISGGRADTQYF,TGTGCCAGCAGCCAAATTAGCGGGGGGAGGGCAGATACGCAGTATTTT
TRBV7-9,.,few,TRBJ1-2,CASSLAGVRGYTF,TGTGCCAGCAGCTTAGCAGGGGTCCGGGGCTACACCTTC
TRBV5-1,TRBD1,.,TRBJ1-2,CASSSGQGFYGYTF,TGCGCCAGCAGCTCGGGACAGGGATTTTATGGCTACACCTTC
TRBV19,.,.,TRBJ1-5,CASSMGWGVGQPQHF,TGTGCCAGTAGTATGGGGTGGGGGGTCGGTCAGCCCCAGCATTTT
TRBV9,TRBD1,.,TRBJ1-5,CASSGGGQVSNQPQHF,TGTGCCAGCAGCGGCGGAGGACAGGTTAGCAATCAGCCCCAGCATTTT